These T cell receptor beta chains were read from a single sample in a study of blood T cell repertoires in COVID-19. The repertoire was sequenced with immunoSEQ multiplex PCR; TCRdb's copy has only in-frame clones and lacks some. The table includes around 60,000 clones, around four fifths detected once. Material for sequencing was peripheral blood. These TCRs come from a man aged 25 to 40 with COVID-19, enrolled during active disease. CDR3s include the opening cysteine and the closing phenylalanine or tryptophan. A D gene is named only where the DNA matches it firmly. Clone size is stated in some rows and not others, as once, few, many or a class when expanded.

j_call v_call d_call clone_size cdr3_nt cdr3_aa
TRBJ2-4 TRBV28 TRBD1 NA TGTGCCAGCAGGCTTGGACAGGGCGAAAACATTCAGTACTTC CASRLGQGENIQYF
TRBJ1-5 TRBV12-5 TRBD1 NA TGTGCTAGTGCCGACTTCGGGACAGTTAGCAATCAGCCCCAGCATTTT CASADFGTVSNQPQHF
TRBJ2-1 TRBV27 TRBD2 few TGTGCCAGCAGTTTTAGGGGGACTAGCGGGAGCGTGTCCAATGAGCAGTTCTTC CASSFRGTSGSVSNEQFF
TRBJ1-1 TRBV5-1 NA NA TGCGCCAGCAGCTTGGCAGGGAACACTGAAGCTTTCTTT CASSLAGNTEAFF
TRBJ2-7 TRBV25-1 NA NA TGTGCCAGCAGTGAGCGGGGACAGCAATCCTACGAGCAGTACTTC CASSERGQQSYEQYF
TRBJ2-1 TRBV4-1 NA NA TGCGCCAGCAGCCAAGTAGGCCTGAAAGCGGAGTCGCCCTACAATGAGCAGTTCTTC CASSQVGLKAESPYNEQFF
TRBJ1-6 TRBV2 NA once TGTGCCAGCACCCAGAGTTCCATCGGGGATTCACCCCTCCACTTT CASTQSSIGDSPLHF
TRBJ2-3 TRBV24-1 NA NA TGTGCCACCAGTGATTTGCAGGGACTGCATACGCAGTATTTT CATSDLQGLHTQYF
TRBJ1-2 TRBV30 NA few TGTGCCTGGAGAAGCTCCCAGGGGATCCCCTATGGCTACACCTTC CAWRSSQGIPYGYTF
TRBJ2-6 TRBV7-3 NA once TGTGCCAGCAGCTTAGGGGGCGTCGACTCTGGGGCCAACGTCCTGACTTTC CASSLGGVDSGANVLTF
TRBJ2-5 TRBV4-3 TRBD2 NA TGCGCCAGCAGCCAAGGGGCTAGCGGGGGGGCAGAGACCCAGTACTTC CASSQGASGGAETQYF
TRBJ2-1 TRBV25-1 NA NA TGTGCCAGCAGTGAAAACCCCGGGGATGAGCAGTTCTTC CASSENPGDEQFF
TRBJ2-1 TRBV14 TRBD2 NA TGTGCCAGCAGCCCGCTCGTAGGCGGGGGGGCCAATGAGCAGTTCTTC CASSPLVGGGANEQFF
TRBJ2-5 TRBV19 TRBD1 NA TGTGCCAGTAGTATCCCGGACAGGGTTGAGACCCAGTACTTC CASSIPDRVETQYF
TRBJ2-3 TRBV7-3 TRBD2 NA TGTGCCAGCAGCCCTAGCGGGAACGCAGATACGCAGTATTTT CASSPSGNADTQYF
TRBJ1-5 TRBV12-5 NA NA TGTGCTAGGGGTTTGGCGGCTGGGGGGGCGGGTGGAAATCAGCCCCAGCATTTT CARGLAAGGAGGNQPQHF
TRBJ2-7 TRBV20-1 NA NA TGCAGTGCTAGAGAAGAGCAATGGCAGTACTTC CSAREEQWQYF
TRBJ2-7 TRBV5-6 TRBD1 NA TGTGCCAGCAGCTGGACAGGGGGCGACGAGCAGTACTTC CASSWTGGDEQYF
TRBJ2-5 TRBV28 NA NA TGTGCCAGCACCTCCTGGCGCGGCCCTGCAGAGACCCAGTACTTC CASTSWRGPAETQYF
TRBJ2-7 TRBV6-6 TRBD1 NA TGTGCCAGCAGGCCCGGTCGACAGGGCGGCTACGAGCAGTACTTC CASRPGRQGGYEQYF
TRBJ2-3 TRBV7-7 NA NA TGTGCTAGCAGCTTAGGAGACACAGATACGCAGTATTTT CASSLGDTDTQYF
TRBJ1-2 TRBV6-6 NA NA TGTGCCAGCAGTTATAGGGACACGGGACGCTATGGCTACACCTTC CASSYRDTGRYGYTF
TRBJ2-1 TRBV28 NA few TGTGCCAGCAGGAGAAACGACTGGGAGGTCGGTGAGCAGTTCTTC CASRRNDWEVGEQFF
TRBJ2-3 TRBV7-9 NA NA TGTGCCAGCAGCTTAGGGTGGGGGGGCGAGTCAGATACGCAGTATTTT CASSLGWGGESDTQYF
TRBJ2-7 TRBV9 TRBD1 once TGTGCCAGCAGCGCCGGACCGGGACAGGGGGACGAGCAGTACTTC CASSAGPGQGDEQYF
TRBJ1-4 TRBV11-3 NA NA TGTGCCAGCAGCTTCACCGGACAGTCCCCGGTTTTT CASSFTGQSPVF
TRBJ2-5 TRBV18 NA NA TGTGCCAGCTCAGCAAACTCTCAAGAGACCCAGTACTTC CASSANSQETQYF